Presented here are 25 T cell receptor beta chains from one specimen sequenced in a study of blood T cell repertoires in COVID-19. TCRdb's table, derived via immunoSEQ multiplex PCR, lists solely in-frame clones and lacks some. Of approximately 180,000 clones in the sample, roughly 79% were seen once. The sample was peripheral blood. The source of these receptors is a woman at least 80 years old with COVID-19, enrolled during active disease.

This sequence joins TRBV9 and TRBJ1-1; D is unclear. Germline V gene data show CDR1 as SGDLS and CDR2 as YYNGEE. The V and J ends lost 4 bases and 0 bases respectively, with 7 bases between them. This CDR3 is built from 13 residues. The chain's CDR3 is CASSLDMNTEAFF. The CDR3 DNA is TGTGCCAGCAGCCTCGACATGAACACTGAAGCTTTCTTT.

CDR3 in DNA: TGTGCCAGTAGTACATTCCGAGGGGGGGCGACCTATGGCTACACCTTC. Amino acids: CASSTFRGGATYGYTF. The gene calls are TRBV19 and TRBJ1-2, with D possibly matching TRBD1 (6 bases). The CDR3 is made up of 16 amino acids. Germline values: CDR1 LNHDA, CDR2 SQIVND (reference sequence). The V end lost 4 bases, the J end lost 4 bases, and 19 bases lay between the germline ends.

The gene calls are TRBV10-3 and TRBJ2-5; D unresolved. CDR3 length: 11 amino acids. CDR1 and CDR2 from the germline V gene are ENHRY and SYGVKD. Deletions cut 2 bases from V and 5 bases from J, with 3 bases between. The CDR3 reads CAISERETQYF. The CDR3 nucleotides read TGTGCCATCAGTGAGCGTGAGACCCAGTACTTC.

The CDR3 protein is CASSSWTAPSPLHF. The CDR3 nucleotides read TGTGCCAGTAGTTCCTGGACAGCACCCTCACCCCTCCACTTT. This sequence joins TRBV19 and TRBJ1-6, with D possibly matching TRBD1 (6 bases). The CDR3 totals 14 residues. V lost 5 bases and J 10 bases, leaving 15 bases between the germline ends. Germline V gene sequence: CDR1 LNHDA, CDR2 SQIVND (reference sequence).

This sequence joins TRBV11-2 and TRBJ1-5, with 7 bases aligning to TRBD1. The germline CDR1 and CDR2 sequences are SGHAT and FQNNGV. This CDR3 contains 15 residues. V lost 2 bases, J lost 1 base, and 2 bases stayed unmatched. CDR3 protein: CASSLQGESNQPQHF. CDR3 sequence (DNA): TGTGCCAGCAGCTTACAGGGGGAGAGCAATCAGCCCCAGCATTTT. Supplemented by reference TRBV11-2 and TRBJ1-5, the full variable domain reads EAGVAQSPRYKIIEKRQSVAFWCNPISGHATLYWYQQILGQGPKLLIQFQNNGVVDDSQLPKDRFSAERLKGVDSTLKIQPAKLEDSAVYLCASSLQGESNQPQHFGDGTRLSIL.

This CDR3 is CASSLGGATVHTEAFF. CDR3 in DNA: TGCGCCAGCAGCTTGGGGGGCGCGACAGTACACACTGAAGCTTTCTTT. This chain connects TRBV5-1 to TRBJ1-1, with a weak D call TRBD1 (5 bases). V was pared by 0 bases and J by 3 bases, with 15 bases between. There are 16 residues in the CDR3. Germline values: CDR1 SGHRS, CDR2 YFSETQ.

The V gene is TRBV24-1, the J gene TRBJ2-2; D is uncertain. This CDR3 region has 14 residues. V shed 7 bases and J shed 1 base, with 9 bases lying between them. Germline V gene lookup returns CDR1 KGHDR and CDR2 SFDVKD. This chain's CDR3 is CATSPFRNTGELFF. CDR3 nucleotides: TGTGCCACCAGCCCATTTAGGAACACCGGGGAGCTGTTTTTT.

The rearrangement joins TRBV28 to TRBJ2-7, with 7 bases identical to TRBD1. This CDR3 comprises 14 residues. Germline CDR1 and CDR2: MDHEN and SYDVKM. V shed 3 bases and J 3 bases; nucleotides not matched to a gene: 5. Here the CDR3 reads CASSFLYRGYEQYF. The CDR3, as DNA: TGTGCCAGCAGTTTCCTTTACAGGGGCTACGAGCAGTACTTC.

The V and J genes are TRBV4-3 and TRBJ1-6, with D possibly TRBD1 on 6 matching bases. This CDR3 has 15 amino acids. Trimming left V 0 bases short and J 9 bases short, with 12 bases between. In germline, CDR1 is LGHNA, CDR2 YSLEER. CDR3 sequence reads: CASSQDIDRSSPLHF. CDR3 sequence (DNA): TGCGCCAGCAGCCAAGATATCGACAGGAGTTCACCCCTCCACTTT.

This chain joins TRBV18 and TRBJ2-7, with D possibly being TRBD2 (6 bases). V lost 3 bases, J lost 2 bases, and 11 bases lay in between. The CDR3 totals 14 residues. Germline V gene data show CDR1 as KGHSH and CDR2 as LQKENI. The CDR3 region has the DNA TGTGCCAGCTCACCGGGACTGGGCACCTACGAGCAGTACTTC. Encoded protein: CASSPGLGTYEQYF.

The CDR3 nucleotides read TGCGCCAGCAGCCCCCGGTCCTTGGACAGGGGTGTGGACTATGGCTACACCTTC. This sequence encodes CASSPRSLDRGVDYGYTF. The rearrangement joins TRBV4-1 to TRBJ1-2, with 9 bases aligning to TRBD1. Germline trimming cut 4 bases from V and 3 bases from J; bases unmatched to any gene: 15. CDR1 and CDR2 (germline): MGHRA, YSYEKL. This CDR3 region has 18 residues.

V usage is TRBV6-6 and J usage is TRBJ1-5, with D possibly matching TRBD1 (5 bases). From germline, CDR1 is MNHNY and CDR2 SVGAGI (reference sequence). The CDR3 covers 15 residues. Trimming took 0 bases from V and 7 from J, leaving 13 bases between them. CDR3 bases: TGTGCCAGCAGTTACTCGCCCAGGGTTGGCCAGCCCCAGCATTTT. Translating it yields CASSYSPRVGQPQHF.

The chain recombines TRBV2 with TRBJ1-2; tentative D call: TRBD1 (6 bases). Germline V gene sequence: CDR1 SNHLY, CDR2 FYNNEI. Trimming pared 5 bases from V and 5 bases from J, leaving 12 bases between. This CDR3 is built from 13 residues. The CDR3 DNA sequence: TGTGCCAGCAGTAGGACAGAGAGTTATGGCTACACCTTC. This sequence encodes CASSRTESYGYTF.

The genes are TRBV2 and TRBJ2-1; D gene uncertain. Trimming cost V 4 bases and J 3 bases, with 13 bases left between them. CDR1 is SNHLY and CDR2 is FYNNEI in the germline V gene. This CDR3 comprises 15 residues. CDR3 bases: TGTGCCAGCAGTGGCGCGGTCCAGCGCTACAATGAGCAGTTCTTC. This gives the protein CASSGAVQRYNEQFF.

The rearrangement uses TRBV29-1 and TRBJ2-7, with 12 positions matching TRBD1. The ends lost 7 bases at V and 5 bases at J; junction bases unmatched: 3. The CDR3 extends over 12 amino acids. The germline V gene encodes CDR1 SQVTM and CDR2 ANQGSEA. CDR3 region: CSAGTGGDEQYF. The CDR3 DNA follows: TGCAGCGCCGGGACAGGGGGCGACGAGCAGTACTTC.

The chain links TRBV2 to TRBJ2-6; D is unclear. Per germline, CDR1 SNHLY and CDR2 FYNNEI. The CDR3 has 15 residues. Deletions cut 4 bases from V and 0 bases from J, with 7 bases between. This CDR3 is CASSVRVSGANVLTF. DNA of the CDR3: TGTGCCAGCAGTGTTCGGGTCTCTGGGGCCAACGTCCTGACTTTC.

The rearrangement links TRBV6-2 or TRBV6-3 to TRBJ2-3, with D possibly TRBD2 on 5 matching bases. Trimming took 5 bases from V and 7 from J, leaving 10 bases between them. Per the germline V gene, CDR1 is MNHEY and CDR2 is SVGEGT. The CDR3 consists of 12 residues. The CDR3: CASSISGNTQYF. For the CDR3, the DNA is TGTGCCAGCAGTATAAGCGGTAATACGCAGTATTTT.

The chain recombines TRBV11-2 with TRBJ1-4, with D maybe TRBD1 (6 bases). The V gene's germline CDR1 is SGHAT and CDR2 FQNNGV. Trimming took 5 bases from V and 8 from J, leaving 21 bases between them. This CDR3 spans 16 amino acids. CDR3 DNA: TGTGCCAGCAGCCAAGTGGTGGCGGGGGCTCGGGAAAAACTGTTTTTT. Residues: CASSQVVAGAREKLFF.

This rearrangement joins TRBV7-2 to TRBJ1-2, with TRBD1 matching 8 bases. The germline gives CDR1 SGHTA, CDR2 FQGNSA. V gave up 4 bases and J gave up 4 bases; unmatched junction bases: 8. The CDR3 spans 15 residues. The CDR3 loop is CASSSQGAASYGYTF. CDR3 nucleotides: TGTGCCAGCAGCTCGCAGGGGGCAGCTTCCTATGGCTACACCTTC.

The chain recombines TRBV28 with TRBJ2-7; 7 bases are shared with TRBD2. The CDR3 covers 14 residues. The germline V gene encodes CDR1 MDHEN and CDR2 SYDVKM. V shed 8 bases, J shed 5 bases, and the junction held 12 bases outside the gene matches. The CDR3, as DNA: TGTGCCAGCTCTCTTGGCGGCGGGAGCCACGAGCAGTACTTC. Translation: CASSLGGGSHEQYF.

This clone was seen a handful of times. This chain joins TRBV7-9 and TRBJ1-2; TRBD1 matches at 7 bases. The CDR3 has 14 amino acids. The germline CDR1 and CDR2 sequences are SEHNR and FQNEAQ (reference sequence). V dropped 6 bases and J dropped 2; count of bases not matched to a gene: 6. The CDR3, as DNA: TGTGCCAGCAGAGTACAGGGGATAAACTATGGCTACACCTTC. Translating it yields CASRVQGINYGYTF.

This clone has just a few counts. The J gene is TRBJ1-1, the V gene TRBV18; D unclear. The CDR3 loop spans 13 amino acids. The germline V gene has CDR1 KGHSH and CDR2 LQKENI. Between the trimmed V and J ends, which lost 3 bases and 3 bases, there was a span of 8 bases. The CDR3 sequence is CASSPPGDTEAFF. In nucleotides, the CDR3 is TGTGCCAGCTCACCCCCCGGGGACACTGAAGCTTTCTTT.

This clone has a count of ten or more. In DNA form, the CDR3 reads TGCGCCAGCAGCTTGGAGATGACAGGGGCTACCGAGCAGTACTTC. This sequence encodes CASSLEMTGATEQYF. This chain joins TRBV5-1 and TRBJ2-7, with TRBD1 matching over 8 bases. Germline trimming cut 0 bases from V and 6 bases from J; bases unmatched to any gene: 8. Germline V gene sequence: CDR1 SGHRS, CDR2 YFSETQ. This CDR3 has 15 amino acids. The entire variable domain, with the rest obtained from reference TRBV5-1 and TRBJ2-7, is as follows: KAGVTQTPRYLIKTRGQQVTLSCSPISGHRSVSWYQQTPGQGLQFLFEYFSETQRNKGNFPGRFSGRQFSNSRSEMNVSTLELGDSALYLCASSLEMTGATEQYFGPGTRLTVT.

The chain is built from TRBV6-5 and TRBJ2-7; 7 positions match TRBD1. Losses at the gene ends were 0 bases for V and 3 bases for J; bases not matched to a gene: 8. CDR1 is MNHEY, CDR2 SVGAGI, per germline. The CDR3 length is 16 residues. Written as DNA, the CDR3 is TGTGCCAGCAGTTACTCACCCTACCGGGACAGCTACGAGCAGTACTTC. It encodes CASSYSPYRDSYEQYF.

V gene TRBV21-1 combines with J gene TRBJ1-2; the table calls TRBD1, which could not be checked here. TRBV21-1 is listed as a pseudogene. CDR3 length: 14 residues. CDR3 nucleotide sequence: TGTGCCAGCAGCAAAGTCGCGAACAGCTATGGCTACACCTTC. As protein: CASSKVANSYGYTF.